This T cell receptor (beta chain) was observed in a study of shared clonotypes between healthy human individuals. Across the whole study: Researchers assigned three CD4 naive, three CD4 memory, two CD8 naive and one CD8 memory plate to each donor.

It was into CD45RA+ naive and CD45RA-negative memory subsets that the CD4+ cells were split. Measured with immunoSEQ multiplex PCR; TCRdb has only the in-frame clones, and not every one. The table lists about 2.3 million clones, less than 95% of them singletons. CDR1 is SGHRS and CDR2 is YFSETQ in the germline V gene. V lost 1 base and J lost 0; bases outside the gene matches: 9. The CDR3 length is 18 residues. The specimen sequenced was naive CD4+ T cells from PBMCs. The sample's subset: CD45RA+ positively selected. This TCR derives from a man between 18 and 29 years old in good health. Some clones in this sample may be carry-over from other donors' samples. The J gene is TRBJ2-2, the V gene TRBV5-1; 7 bases agree with TRBD2. The CDR3 DNA reads TGCGCCAGCAGCTTGAGGAGTTTAGGACTAGCGAACACCGGGGAGCTGTTTTTT. Residues: CASSLRSLGLANTGELFF.